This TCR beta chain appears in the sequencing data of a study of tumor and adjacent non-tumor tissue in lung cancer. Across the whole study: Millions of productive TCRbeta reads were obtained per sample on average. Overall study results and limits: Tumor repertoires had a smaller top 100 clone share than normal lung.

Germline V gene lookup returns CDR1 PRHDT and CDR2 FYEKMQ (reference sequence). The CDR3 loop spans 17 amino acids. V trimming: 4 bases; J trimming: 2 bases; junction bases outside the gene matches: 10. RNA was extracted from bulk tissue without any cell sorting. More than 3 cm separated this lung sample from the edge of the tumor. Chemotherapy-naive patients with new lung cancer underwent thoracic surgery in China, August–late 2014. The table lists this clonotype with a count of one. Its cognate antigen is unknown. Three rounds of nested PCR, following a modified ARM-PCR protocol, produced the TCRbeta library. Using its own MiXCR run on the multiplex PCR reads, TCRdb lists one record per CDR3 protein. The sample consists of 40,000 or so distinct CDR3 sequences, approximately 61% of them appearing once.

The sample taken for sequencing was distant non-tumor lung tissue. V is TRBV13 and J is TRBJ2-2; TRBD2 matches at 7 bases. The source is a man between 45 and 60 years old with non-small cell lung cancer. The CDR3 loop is CASSSALSGVNTGELFF. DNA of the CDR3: TGTGCCAGCAGCTCGGCCCTGAGCGGGGTTAACACCGGGGAGCTGTTTTTT.